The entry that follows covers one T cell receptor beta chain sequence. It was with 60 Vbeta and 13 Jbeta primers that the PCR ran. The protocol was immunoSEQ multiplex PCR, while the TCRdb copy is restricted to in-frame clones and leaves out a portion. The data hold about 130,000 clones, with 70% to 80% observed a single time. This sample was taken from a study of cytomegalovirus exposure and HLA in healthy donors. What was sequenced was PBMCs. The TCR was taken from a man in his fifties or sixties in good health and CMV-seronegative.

CDR3 region: CASRMRTGQETQYF. The DNA of the CDR3 is TGTGCCAGCAGGATGAGGACAGGGCAAGAGACCCAGTACTTC. This sequence joins TRBV6-5 and TRBJ2-5, with TRBD1 matching 8 bases. The length of the CDR3 is 14 residues. The V gene's germline CDR1 is MNHEY and CDR2 SVGAGI. Trimming removed 6 bases from V and 2 bases from J; junction bases left unmatched: 5.